The clone carrying this T cell receptor beta chain has at least ten counts. Graves' hyperthyroidism was deemed stable absent ophthalmopathy progression within 18 months. The investigators amplified TCR beta CDR3 regions from RNA transcripts. Using the HTBI primer set, a first-round RT-PCR was run on the TCR CDR3. TCRdb redid the calling of the multiplex PCR reads with MiXCR, one entry per CDR3 protein. The sample yields under 700,000 distinct CDR3 sequences, about a sixth seen once. This CDR3 has 15 amino acids. V shed 4 bases and J shed 7 bases, with 14 bases lying between them. The germline gives CDR1 MNHEY, CDR2 SMNVEV (reference sequence). This sample was taken from a study of T cells in Graves' hyperthyroidism and ophthalmopathy.

This TCR came from a woman younger than 35 with Graves' hyperthyroidism. Sequences were obtained from blood. The J gene is TRBJ1-6, the V gene TRBV27; D is undetermined. The CDR3 region is CASSWRRTENSPLHF. The DNA of the CDR3 is TGTGCCAGCAGTTGGAGGCGGACGGAAAATTCACCCCTCCACTTT.